This TCR beta chain originates from a study of T cell repertoires in cytomegalovirus infection. TCRdb called the reads again in MiXCR, with one record for every CDR3 protein. This sample has roughly 300,000 distinct CDR3 sequences, with roughly 23% found just once. This CDR3 has 14 residues. V was shortened by 1 base and J by 6 bases, with 11 bases between the two germline ends. CDR1 and CDR2 (germline): SGHAT, FQNNGV. The V and J genes are TRBV11-2 and TRBJ2-3, with unresolved D. The source is a human donor in good health (CMV status not recorded). Some clones in this sample may be carry-over from other donors' samples. Sequencing was carried out using PBMCs. The CDR3, as DNA: TGTGCCAGCAGCTTAGGGCAACGCTTGGATACGCAGTATTTT. It specifies CASSLGQRLDTQYF.